These 10 T cell receptor beta chains were all obtained from the same sample, sequenced in a study of chemoradiotherapy in HPV16-positive cancers. TCRdb's copy holds only in-frame clones and misses some; the assay was immunoSEQ multiplex PCR. The sample has around 17,000 clones; roughly two thirds are singletons. Sequences were derived from tumor tissue, sampled from a patient who underwent chemoradiotherapy. These receptors were obtained from a human donor with HPV-associated anogenital cancer.

This clone appeared a few times. The gene calls are TRBV6-5 and TRBJ2-5; D remains ambiguous. The CDR3 runs 12 residues. From germline, CDR1 is MNHEY and CDR2 SVGAGI. V was pared by 4 bases and J by 5 bases, with 8 bases between. The CDR3 loop is CASSSPGETQYF. CDR3 coding DNA: TGTGCCAGCAGTTCCCCTGGGGAGACCCAGTACTTC.

The chain links TRBV9 to TRBJ2-2, with D uncertain. V lost 0 bases to trimming and J lost 7 bases, with 10 bases between them. Germline V lookup: CDR1 SGDLS, CDR2 YYNGEE. The CDR3 is 14 amino acids. The CDR3 loop reads CASSVVGMGGELFF. CDR3 sequence (DNA): TGTGCCAGCAGCGTAGTGGGAATGGGCGGGGAGCTGTTTTTT.

This clone was counted a few times. The chain recombines TRBV18 with TRBJ1-2; D not resolved. V lost 1 base to trimming and J lost 2 bases, with 11 bases between them. In germline, CDR1 is KGHSH, CDR2 LQKENI. The CDR3 extends over 15 amino acids. CDR3 nucleotides: TGTGCCAGCTCACCACTCGGTCAGCCGAACTATGGCTACACCTTC. Amino acid sequence: CASSPLGQPNYGYTF. Full variable domain (missing parts from reference TRBV18 and TRBJ1-2): NAGVMQNPRHLVRRRGQEARLRCSPMKGHSHVYWYRQLPEEGLKFMVYLQKENIIDESGMPKERFSAEFPKEGPSILRIQQVVRGDSAAYFCASSPLGQPNYGYTFGSGTRLTVV.

This clone has only one observation. The rearrangement links TRBV13 to TRBJ2-7, with D possibly matching TRBD2 (5 bases). Looked up from germline, CDR1 is PRHDT and CDR2 is FYEKMQ (reference sequence). The germline V and J ends were trimmed by 5 bases and 2 bases, with 13 bases remaining between them. The CDR3 has 14 residues. CDR3 bases: TGTGCCAGCAGCCGCGGTGGAGCGGCCTACGAGCAGTACTTC. Residues: CASSRGGAAYEQYF.

This clone was picked up a small number of times. The rearrangement links TRBV6-1 to TRBJ2-1; no definite D call. CDR3 length: 14 residues. V lost 3 bases to trimming and J lost 0 bases, with 6 bases between them. Per germline, CDR1 MNHNS and CDR2 SASEGT. The CDR3 DNA is TGTGCCAGCAGTGACCAGAGCTCCTACAATGAGCAGTTCTTC. Encoded protein: CASSDQSSYNEQFF.

The J gene is TRBJ2-2, the V gene TRBV6-1, with D unresolved. Germline values: CDR1 MNHNS, CDR2 SASEGT. The V end lost 0 bases, the J end lost 4 bases, and 12 bases lay between the germline ends. The CDR3 runs to 16 residues. CDR3 sequence: CASSEALEGSTGELFF. CDR3 DNA sequence: TGTGCCAGCAGTGAAGCGCTGGAAGGGTCCACCGGGGAGCTGTTTTTT.

The chain carries TRBV18 and TRBJ2-7, with D hard to call. Trimming stripped 2 bases from V and 1 base from J, with 9 bases between. In germline, CDR1 is KGHSH, CDR2 LQKENI. This CDR3 contains 14 residues. In DNA form, the CDR3 reads TGTGCCAGCTCACCAAGCTACACGTCCTACGAGCAGTACTTC. Residues: CASSPSYTSYEQYF.

A single count supports this clone. The chain uses TRBV14 and TRBJ1-6; 8 positions agree with TRBD1. V trimming: 4 bases; J trimming: 7 bases; junction bases outside the gene matches: 12. CDR1 is SGHDN and CDR2 is FVKESK in the germline V gene. The CDR3 contains 17 residues. The CDR3 nucleotides read TGTGCCAGCAGCCTAGAAACAGGGGGAACCTTCAATTCACCCCTCCACTTT. It translates to CASSLETGGTFNSPLHF.

This sequence joins TRBV9 and TRBJ1-5, with a possible D match to TRBD1 (5 bases). CDR3 size: 20 residues. Germline V lookup: CDR1 SGDLS, CDR2 YYNGEE. V was cut by 0 bases and J by 0 bases, with 22 bases left in between. The CDR3 loop is CASSVVVGVPTNYSNQPQHF. The CDR3 nucleotides read TGTGCCAGCAGCGTAGTTGTAGGGGTCCCAACAAATTATAGCAATCAGCCCCAGCATTTT.

By sample fraction, this clone is large. This chain connects TRBV11-2 to TRBJ2-2; tentatively, D is TRBD1 or TRBD2 (5 bases each). The CDR3 runs to 14 residues. From germline, CDR1 is SGHAT and CDR2 FQNNGV. V lost 8 bases and J lost 7, with 17 bases in between. As DNA, the CDR3 is TGTGCCAGCCGGGCAAGGGGAGAAGGCGGGGAGCTGTTTTTT. As protein: CASRARGEGGELFF.